This passage covers 11 T cell receptor beta chains from one sample sequenced in a study of T cell responses to AZD1222 COVID-19 vaccine. Measured with immunoSEQ multiplex PCR; TCRdb has only the in-frame clones, and not every one. The sample shows roughly 150,000 clones, less than 95% of them seen only once. The material sequenced was peripheral blood, taken 28 days after the second AZD1222 dose. The receptors were sampled from an adult who received the AZD1222 COVID-19 vaccine.

The chain recombines TRBV24-1 with TRBJ1-3; 8 positions match TRBD1. CDR1 is KGHDR, CDR2 SFDVKD, per germline. Trimming cost V 5 bases and J 4 bases; bases outside gene matches: 0. The CDR3 is 13 amino acids. This CDR3 reads CATSAGGGNTIYF. CDR3 bases: TGTGCCACCAGTGCAGGGGGCGGAAACACCATATATTTT.

The rearrangement joins TRBV5-1 to TRBJ2-7; D is perhaps TRBD1 or TRBD2 (6 bases each). Per germline, CDR1 SGHRS and CDR2 YFSETQ. Deletions cut 1 base from V and 5 bases from J, with 13 bases between. The CDR3 is made up of 14 amino acids. The CDR3 sequence: CASSLPGAQNEQYF. For the CDR3, the DNA is TGCGCCAGCAGCTTGCCGGGGGCGCAAAACGAGCAGTACTTC.

This chain joins TRBV5-8 and TRBJ2-5; D gene uncertain. Germline lookup yields CDR1 SGHTS and CDR2 YDEGEE. The CDR3 has 12 amino acids. V dropped 2 bases and J dropped 5 bases, with 7 bases sitting between them. For the CDR3, the DNA is TGTGCCAGCAGCTTCTTTGGGGAGACCCAGTACTTC. It specifies CASSFFGETQYF.

J is TRBJ2-3 and V is TRBV6-1, with 10 bases fitting TRBD2. V shed 1 base, J shed 5 bases, and the junction held 6 bases outside the gene matches. CDR3 length: 16 residues. Looked up from germline, CDR1 is MNHNS and CDR2 is SASEGT. The CDR3, as DNA: TGTGCCAGCAGTGAAGTGAGCGGGGGGGCGAAAGATACGCAGTATTTT. Its protein is CASSEVSGGAKDTQYF.

This chain connects TRBV7-2 to TRBJ2-1; 10 nucleotides align to TRBD2. Germline lookup yields CDR1 SGHTA and CDR2 FQGNSA. V was pared by 2 bases and J by 3 bases, with 10 bases of the junction left unmatched. The CDR3 sequence is 18 residues long. DNA for the CDR3: TGTGCCAGCAGCTTACGGCCCATAGCGGGGGGTATCTACAATGAGCAGTTCTTC. This translates into CASSLRPIAGGIYNEQFF.

The V and J genes are TRBV6-1 and TRBJ1-1, with D perhaps TRBD1 (6 bases). V lost 3 bases, J lost 7 bases, and 24 bases lay in between. The CDR3 runs 17 residues. From germline, CDR1 is MNHNS and CDR2 SASEGT. The CDR3, as DNA: TGTGCCAGCAGTGATATGGGGGGCTCCAGTGCCATTTTTGAAGCTTTCTTT. It encodes CASSDMGGSSAIFEAFF.

The rearrangement links TRBV19 to TRBJ2-1, with no clear D. The CDR3 sequence is 13 residues long. Trimming stripped 8 bases from V and 3 bases from J, with 11 bases between. Germline V lookup: CDR1 LNHDA, CDR2 SQIVND (reference sequence). The CDR3 is CASGVLHYNEQFF. Written as DNA, the CDR3 is TGTGCCAGTGGGGTCCTACACTACAATGAGCAGTTCTTC.

The chain is built from TRBV6-5 and TRBJ1-6; maybe TRBD1 (5 bases). Germline V gene lookup returns CDR1 MNHEY and CDR2 SVGAGI. CDR3 size: 16 residues. Trimming took 2 bases from V and 6 from J, leaving 14 bases between them. The CDR3 DNA reads as TGTGCCAGCAGTTACGTTGGGCAGGGCGGTAATTCACCCCTCCACTTT. It encodes CASSYVGQGGNSPLHF.

The genes are TRBV25-1 and TRBJ1-4, with 7 bases fitting TRBD1. The CDR3 length is 15 residues. Germline CDR1 is MGHDK and CDR2 is SYGVNS. After removal of 2 bases from V and 7 bases from J, the junction contained 7 bases not matched to a gene. CDR3 protein: CASSERDRFVEKLFF. The CDR3 DNA sequence: TGTGCCAGCAGTGAACGGGACAGATTCGTTGAAAAACTGTTTTTT.

On this clone itself: The sample has other DNA sequences that encode this CDR3 too. The V call is TRBV28, the J call TRBJ2-1; D remains unclear. The CDR3 spans 11 residues. Germline values: CDR1 MDHEN, CDR2 SYDVKM. Trimming stripped 2 bases from V and 9 bases from J, with 5 bases between. The CDR3 DNA reads TGTGCCAGCAGTTTAAGTCGTGAGCAGTTCTTC. Protein: CASSLSREQFF.

This chain uses TRBV29-1 with TRBJ1-2; no definite D call. CDR1 is SQVTM and CDR2 is ANQGSEA in the germline V gene. V was trimmed by 7 bases and J by 7 bases, leaving 13 bases between them. CDR3 length equals 11 residues. CDR3 protein: CSAAGNGGYTF. CDR3 DNA sequence: TGCAGCGCCGCGGGTAATGGTGGCTACACCTTC. Drawing the rest from reference TRBV29-1 and TRBJ1-2, the complete variable domain is SAVISQKPSRDICQRGTSLTIQCQVDSQVTMMFWYRQQPGQSLTLIATANQGSEATYESGFVIDKFPISRPNLTFSTLTVSNMSPEDSSIYLCSAAGNGGYTFGSGTRLTVV.